What follows are 28 T cell receptor beta chains derived from one specimen sequenced in a study of T cell clonotyping in hematopoietic cell transplantation. Only in-frame clones appear in the TCRdb table, and some are missing; sequencing was by immunoSEQ multiplex PCR. The data contain approximately 9,000 clones, over 75% of them singletons. This sample comprised peripheral blood mononuclear cells, obtained 180 days after allogeneic stem cell transplant. These receptors were obtained from a female patient aged 45-65 years who had an allogeneic stem cell transplant from a related donor, so the T cells may come from the graft donor. Some clones in this sample may be carry-over from other donors' samples.

V usage is TRBV5-6 and J usage is TRBJ2-5; 8 bases line up with TRBD2. Germline loops: CDR1 SGHDT, CDR2 YYEEEE. V shed 0 bases, J shed 5 bases, and the junction held 9 bases outside the gene matches. The CDR3 runs 16 residues. The DNA of the CDR3 is TGTGCCAGCAGCTTGGCGGGACGGGGGGGAGAGGAGACCCAGTACTTC. This translates into CASSLAGRGGEETQYF.

The genes are TRBV15 and TRBJ1-6; 9 bases fit TRBD1. This CDR3 has 16 residues. The germline gives CDR1 LNHNV, CDR2 YYDKDF (reference sequence). V lost 3 bases and J lost 6; bases outside the gene matches: 6. The DNA of the CDR3 is TGTGCCACCAGCAGGGGGGACAGGGAAGGTAATTCACCCCTCCACTTT. Its protein is CATSRGDREGNSPLHF. Looking up the rest from reference TRBV15 and TRBJ1-6 gives the full variable domain: DAMVIQNPRYQVTQFGKPVTLSCSQTLNHNVMYWYQQKSSQAPKLLFHYYDKDFNNEADTPDNFQSRRPNTSFCFLDIRSPGLGDTAMYLCATSRGDREGNSPLHFGNGTRLTVT.

The genes are TRBV29-1 and TRBJ2-7; D possibly matches TRBD1 or TRBD2 (5 bases each). This CDR3 has 15 residues. Germline V CDR1 and CDR2: SQVTM, ANQGSEA. Trimming removed 6 bases at V and 1 base at J, with 19 bases between. Written as DNA, the CDR3 is TGCAGCGTCGCTCACTCAGGGCTAGCTTCCTACGAGCAGTACTTC. This sequence encodes CSVAHSGLASYEQYF.

V and J are TRBV30 and TRBJ1-1, with D unresolved. Trimming stripped 2 bases from V and 4 bases from J, with 11 bases between. The CDR3 spans 13 residues. Germline CDR1 reads GTSNPN; CDR2 reads SVGIG (reference sequence). CDR3 DNA: TGTGCCTGGAGTCTGGTGGAGGGCACTGAAGCTTTCTTT. It yields the protein CAWSLVEGTEAFF.

The chain employs TRBV5-1 and TRBJ2-5, with D uncertain. Deletions cut 0 bases from V and 4 bases from J, with 1 base between. In germline, CDR1 is SGHRS, CDR2 YFSETQ. This CDR3 comprises 11 residues. The CDR3 region is CASSLVETQYF. As DNA, the CDR3 is TGCGCCAGCAGCTTGGTAGAGACCCAGTACTTC.

The genes are TRBV19 and TRBJ2-1; either TRBD1 or TRBD2 may fit D (6 bases each). Per germline, CDR1 LNHDA and CDR2 SQIVND (reference sequence). Trimming left V 4 bases short and J 14 bases short, with 18 bases between. This CDR3 comprises 13 residues. CDR3 residues: CASSKNREDLEFF. For the CDR3, the DNA is TGTGCCAGTAGTAAAAACAGGGAGGACCTAGAGTTCTTC.

This clone was picked up a small number of times. The chain has TRBV21-1 and TRBJ1-6. TRBV21-1 is termed a pseudogene. The CDR3 length is 10 residues. CDR3 sequence reads: CAPTNSPLHF. The CDR3 region has the DNA TGTGCACCGACCAATTCACCCCTCCACTTT.

The J gene is TRBJ1-5, the V gene TRBV15; no clear D gene. Trimming stripped 0 bases from V and 5 bases from J, with 11 bases between. Germline CDR1 LNHNV, CDR2 YYDKDF (reference sequence). The CDR3 is 15 amino acids. CDR3 DNA sequence: TGTGCCACCAGCAGAGATCTGGGCTGGGATCAGCCCCAGCATTTT. This encodes CATSRDLGWDQPQHF.

The chain combines TRBV27 with TRBJ1-2; D gene ambiguous. CDR1 is MNHEY, CDR2 SMNVEV, per germline (reference sequence). V gave up 5 bases and J gave up 8 bases, with 24 bases separating them. The CDR3 totals 16 residues. Here the CDR3 DNA reads TGTGCCAGCAGTCAATCCCGGGCAGACGATCGCGCCGGCTACACCTTC. Translated, it gives CASSQSRADDRAGYTF.

This clone was observed a handful of times. V usage is TRBV7-2 and J usage is TRBJ1-5; D gene ambiguous. This CDR3 comprises 12 residues. V gave up 0 bases and J gave up 9 bases, with 6 bases separating them. Per the germline V gene, CDR1 is SGHTA and CDR2 is FQGNSA. For the CDR3, the DNA is TGTGCCAGCAGCTTAGCGACTATGCCCCAGCATTTT. This translates into CASSLATMPQHF.

This clone was recorded once. J is TRBJ2-7 and V is TRBV7-9; 7 bases agree with TRBD1. The V gene end was trimmed by 4 bases and the J gene end by 3 bases; junction bases not matched to a gene: 6. Per germline, CDR1 SEHNR and CDR2 FQNEAQ (reference sequence). The length of the CDR3 is 14 residues. CDR3 coding DNA: TGTGCCAGCAGCTCCGGACAGGACGGCTACGAGCAGTACTTC. Protein: CASSSGQDGYEQYF.

The J gene is TRBJ2-3, the V gene TRBV11-2; D ambiguous. The germline V gene encodes CDR1 SGHAT and CDR2 FQNNGV. The CDR3 totals 14 residues. Trimming removed 4 bases from V and 0 bases from J, with 8 bases in between. CDR3 DNA: TGTGCCAGCAGCTCCCAGCTTAGCACAGATACGCAGTATTTT. This encodes CASSSQLSTDTQYF.

The V call is TRBV7-2, the J call TRBJ1-1; no clear D. CDR1 is SGHTA, CDR2 FQGNSA, per germline. Between the trimmed V and J ends, which lost 4 bases and 7 bases, there was a span of 10 bases. This CDR3 spans 12 amino acids. CDR3 region: CASSSRRLEAFF. CDR3 sequence (DNA): TGTGCCAGCAGCTCCCGTCGCCTTGAAGCTTTCTTT.

The genes are TRBV5-6 and TRBJ2-7; 9 bases map to TRBD1. The length of the CDR3 is 15 residues. V shed 4 bases and J 5 bases; nucleotides not matched to a gene: 10. CDR1 SGHDT and CDR2 YYEEEE come from the germline V gene. Here the CDR3 reads CASSRPGQGVDEQYF. The CDR3 DNA reads as TGTGCCAGCAGCCGTCCGGGACAGGGTGTGGACGAGCAGTACTTC.

This rearrangement joins TRBV4-1 to TRBJ1-5; D is ambiguous. Per the germline V gene, CDR1 is MGHRA and CDR2 is YSYEKL. This CDR3 has 17 residues. V lost 4 bases and J lost 4, with 20 bases in between. The DNA for the CDR3 is TGCGCCAGCAGCCCCCCCGGCGGACCCCCGGGGAATCAGCCCCAGCATTTT. Translating gives CASSPPGGPPGNQPQHF.

V and J are TRBV9 and TRBJ2-2; 7 nucleotides align to TRBD2. Germline V CDR1 and CDR2: SGDLS, YYNGEE. V gave up 0 bases and J gave up 0 bases; unmatched junction bases: 23. The CDR3 covers 23 residues. The CDR3 bases are TGTGCCAGCAGCGTAGTAGGGGTGGAGGGACTACCTATTATAAACGCGAACACCGGGGAGCTGTTTTTT. Translating it yields CASSVVGVEGLPIINANTGELFF.

The J gene is TRBJ1-6, the V gene TRBV30; 8 nucleotides line up with TRBD1. Unmatched junction bases numbered 5, after V lost 4 bases and J lost 3 bases. CDR3 size: 15 residues. The germline CDR1 and CDR2 sequences are GTSNPN and SVGIG (reference sequence). This chain's CDR3 is CAWKRTGNYNSPLHF. Written as DNA, the CDR3 is TGTGCCTGGAAGAGGACAGGGAACTATAATTCACCCCTCCACTTT.

The V and J genes are TRBV4-3 and TRBJ2-5; 8 bases match TRBD2. This CDR3 spans 15 amino acids. Germline values: CDR1 LGHNA, CDR2 YSLEER. The V segment lost 3 bases and the J segment 2 bases; nucleotides outside the gene matches: 5. The CDR3 spells CASSQHPGGQETQYF. Written as DNA, the CDR3 is TGCGCCAGCAGCCAGCATCCGGGGGGGCAAGAGACCCAGTACTTC.

The chain recombines TRBV7-9 with TRBJ2-3; TRBD2 might be the D (6 bases). The CDR3 totals 17 residues. Germline values: CDR1 SEHNR, CDR2 FQNEAQ (reference sequence). The ends were cut back, 5 bases at V and 2 bases at J, with 20 bases in the middle. Here the CDR3 DNA reads TGTGCCAGCAGCCCTAAGCGCCGGACTACCTACACAGATACGCAGTATTTT. Amino acid sequence: CASSPKRRTTYTDTQYF.

The V and J genes are TRBV7-9 and TRBJ2-7; TRBD1 might be the D (5 bases). V dropped 4 bases and J dropped 3 bases, with 10 bases sitting between them. This CDR3 has 13 residues. The germline CDR1 and CDR2 sequences are SEHNR and FQNEAQ (reference sequence). Here the CDR3 reads CASSWGNDYEQYF. Here the CDR3 DNA reads TGTGCCAGCAGCTGGGGCAACGACTACGAGCAGTACTTC.

The rearrangement joins TRBV30 to TRBJ2-7, with 8 bases fitting TRBD1. CDR3 length: 14 amino acids. Germline V gene lookup returns CDR1 GTSNPN and CDR2 SVGIG (reference sequence). V was pared by 2 bases and J by 0 bases, with 3 bases of the junction left unmatched. CDR3 DNA: TGTGCCTGGAGTCGGACAGGGAGCTCCTACGAGCAGTACTTC. Translated, it gives CAWSRTGSSYEQYF.

The rearrangement links TRBV4-3 to TRBJ1-2, with a possible D match to TRBD1 (5 bases). CDR3 size: 15 residues. The ends were cut back, 0 bases at V and 2 bases at J, with 10 bases in the middle. In germline, CDR1 is LGHNA, CDR2 YSLEER. This chain's CDR3 is CASSQEPQGNYGYTF. CDR3 DNA: TGCGCCAGCAGCCAAGAACCCCAGGGAAACTATGGCTACACCTTC.

The chain combines TRBV11-3 with TRBJ2-3; 7 nucleotides agree with TRBD1. Germline V CDR1 and CDR2: SGHNT, YENEEA. The CDR3 contains 17 residues. Trimming took 1 base from V and 1 from J; bases not matched to a gene: 8. This chain's CDR3 is CASSLGTGALRTDTQYF. The CDR3 nucleotides are TGTGCCAGCAGCTTAGGTACAGGGGCCCTCCGCACAGATACGCAGTATTTT.

The rearrangement joins TRBV5-1 to TRBJ2-7; no clear D. V was clipped by 7 bases and J by 7 bases, with 24 bases between them. The CDR3 consists of 15 residues. Germline values: CDR1 SGHRS, CDR2 YFSETQ. The CDR3 protein is CASGRVGFGDSEQYF. The DNA for the CDR3 is TGCGCCAGCGGACGCGTTGGGTTTGGAGATTCTGAGCAGTACTTC.

V usage is TRBV6-1 and J usage is TRBJ1-1; D unresolved. Germline V lookup: CDR1 MNHNS, CDR2 SASEGT. This CDR3 spans 14 amino acids. V was cut by 5 bases and J by 0 bases, with 10 bases left in between. CDR3: CASSFYLLNTEAFF. The CDR3 DNA reads TGTGCCAGCAGTTTCTACCTCTTGAACACTGAAGCTTTCTTT.

The rearrangement uses TRBV18 and TRBJ1-5; 8 bases align to TRBD1. Germline V gene data show CDR1 as KGHSH and CDR2 as LQKENI. With V trimmed by 2 bases and J by 5 bases, 5 bases remained unmatched. The CDR3 loop spans 15 amino acids. The CDR3 here is CASSPATGVDQPQHF. DNA of the CDR3: TGTGCCAGCTCACCAGCGACAGGGGTAGATCAGCCCCAGCATTTT. The full variable domain, in which reference TRBV18 and TRBJ1-5 provide the parts outside the CDR3, is NAGVMQNPRHLVRRRGQEARLRCSPMKGHSHVYWYRQLPEEGLKFMVYLQKENIIDESGMPKERFSAEFPKEGPSILRIQQVVRGDSAAYFCASSPATGVDQPQHFGDGTRLSIL.

This chain joins TRBV25-1 and TRBJ1-2, with unresolved D. The CDR3 has 15 residues. Germline V CDR1 and CDR2: MGHDK, SYGVNS. V was shortened by 2 bases and J by 4 bases, with 14 bases between the two germline ends. Written as DNA, the CDR3 is TGTGCCAGCAGTGAACCCCCTCCGGTGGCCTATGGCTACACCTTC. It encodes CASSEPPPVAYGYTF.

The gene calls are TRBV9 and TRBJ1-3; D remains unclear. The V gene's germline CDR1 is SGDLS and CDR2 YYNGEE. Trimming left V 0 bases short and J 0 bases short, with 10 bases between. The CDR3 length is 16 residues. CDR3 bases: TGTGCCAGCAGCGTAGGACGACGGTTCTCTGGAAACACCATATATTTT. This gives the protein CASSVGRRFSGNTIYF.